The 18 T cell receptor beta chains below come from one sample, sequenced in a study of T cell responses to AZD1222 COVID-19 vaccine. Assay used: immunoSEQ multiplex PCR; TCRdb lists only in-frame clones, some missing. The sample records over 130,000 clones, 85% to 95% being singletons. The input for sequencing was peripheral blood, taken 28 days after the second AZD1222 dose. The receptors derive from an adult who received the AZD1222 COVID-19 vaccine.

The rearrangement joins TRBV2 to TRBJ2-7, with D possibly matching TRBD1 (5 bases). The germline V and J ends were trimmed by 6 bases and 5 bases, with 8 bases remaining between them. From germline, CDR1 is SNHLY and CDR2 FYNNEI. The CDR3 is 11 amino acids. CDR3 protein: CASRDSDEQYF. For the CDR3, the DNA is TGTGCCAGCAGAGACAGCGACGAGCAGTACTTC.

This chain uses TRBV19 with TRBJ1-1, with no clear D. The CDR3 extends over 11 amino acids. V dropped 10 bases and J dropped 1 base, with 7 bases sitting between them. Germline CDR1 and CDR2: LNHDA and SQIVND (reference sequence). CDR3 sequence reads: CATDKNTEAFF. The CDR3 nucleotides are TGTGCCACCGACAAGAACACTGAAGCTTTCTTT. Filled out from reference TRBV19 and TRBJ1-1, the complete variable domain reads DGGITQSPKYLFRKEGQNVTLSCEQNLNHDAMYWYRQDPGQGLRLIYYSQIVNDFQKGDIAEGYSVSREKKESFPLTVTSAQKNPTAFYLCATDKNTEAFFGQGTRLTVV.

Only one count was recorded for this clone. CDR3 bases: TGCGCCAGCAGCCCGGGGAGACCGGGTGGGGAGACCCAGTACTTC. Its protein product is CASSPGRPGGETQYF. V is TRBV4-1 and J is TRBJ2-5, with D perhaps matching TRBD2 (5 bases). This CDR3 is built from 15 residues. Germline V gene data show CDR1 as MGHRA and CDR2 as YSYEKL. Trimming left V 4 bases short and J 5 bases short, with 17 bases between.

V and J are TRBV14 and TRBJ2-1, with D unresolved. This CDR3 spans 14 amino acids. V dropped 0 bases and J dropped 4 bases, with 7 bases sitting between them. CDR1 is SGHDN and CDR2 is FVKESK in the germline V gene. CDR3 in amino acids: CASSQDRSYNEQFF. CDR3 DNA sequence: TGTGCCAGCAGCCAAGATAGGTCGTACAATGAGCAGTTCTTC.

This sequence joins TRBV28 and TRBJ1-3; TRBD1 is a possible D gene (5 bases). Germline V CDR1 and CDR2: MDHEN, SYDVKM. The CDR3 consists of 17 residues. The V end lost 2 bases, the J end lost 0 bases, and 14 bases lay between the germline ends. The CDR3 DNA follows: TGTGCCAGCAGTTTAACCCGGACGGGACTCTCTGGAAACACCATATATTTT. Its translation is CASSLTRTGLSGNTIYF.

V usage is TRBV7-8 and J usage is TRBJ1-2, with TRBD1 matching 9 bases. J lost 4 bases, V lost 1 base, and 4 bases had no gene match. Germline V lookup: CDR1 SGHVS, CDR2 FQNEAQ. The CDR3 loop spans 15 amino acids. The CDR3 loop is CASSLEGQGGYGYTF. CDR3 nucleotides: TGTGCCAGCAGCTTAGAGGGACAGGGTGGCTATGGCTACACCTTC.

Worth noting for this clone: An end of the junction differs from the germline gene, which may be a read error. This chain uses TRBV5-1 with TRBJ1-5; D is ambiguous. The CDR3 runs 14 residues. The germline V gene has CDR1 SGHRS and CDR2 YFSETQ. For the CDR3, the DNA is TGCGCCAGCAGGTTGGACGGTTACAATCAGCCCCAGCATTTT. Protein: CASRLDGYNQPQHF.

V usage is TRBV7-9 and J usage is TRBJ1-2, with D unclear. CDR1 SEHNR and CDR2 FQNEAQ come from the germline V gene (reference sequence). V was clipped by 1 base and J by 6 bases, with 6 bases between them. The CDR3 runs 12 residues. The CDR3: CASSLDENGYTF. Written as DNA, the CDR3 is TGTGCCAGCAGCTTAGATGAGAATGGCTACACCTTC.

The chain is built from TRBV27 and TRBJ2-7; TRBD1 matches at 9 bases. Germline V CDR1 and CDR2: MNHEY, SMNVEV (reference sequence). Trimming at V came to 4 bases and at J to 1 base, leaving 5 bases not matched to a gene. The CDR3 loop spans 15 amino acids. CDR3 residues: CASSSQGAGSYEQYV. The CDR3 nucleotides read TGTGCCAGCAGTTCACAGGGGGCTGGGTCCTACGAGCAGTACGTC.

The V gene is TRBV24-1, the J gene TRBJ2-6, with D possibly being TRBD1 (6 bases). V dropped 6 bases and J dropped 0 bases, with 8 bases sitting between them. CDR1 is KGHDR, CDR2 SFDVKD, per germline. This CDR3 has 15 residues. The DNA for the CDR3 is TGTGCCACCAGTCAGGACAGCTCTGGGGCCAACGTCCTGACTTTC. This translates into CATSQDSSGANVLTF.

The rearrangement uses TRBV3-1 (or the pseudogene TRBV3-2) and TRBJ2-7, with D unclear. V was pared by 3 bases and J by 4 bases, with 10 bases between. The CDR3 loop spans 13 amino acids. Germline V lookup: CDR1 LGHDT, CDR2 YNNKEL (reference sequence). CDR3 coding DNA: TGTGCCAGCAGCCAGGCAGATAAGTACGAGCAGTACTTC. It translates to CASSQADKYEQYF.

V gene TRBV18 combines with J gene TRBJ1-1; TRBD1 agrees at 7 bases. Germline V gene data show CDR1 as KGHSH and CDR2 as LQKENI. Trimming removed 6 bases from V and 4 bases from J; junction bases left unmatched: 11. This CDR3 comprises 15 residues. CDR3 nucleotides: TGTGCCAGCTCCCCAGGCCGACAGGGCAGCACTGAAGCTTTCTTT. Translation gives CASSPGRQGSTEAFF.

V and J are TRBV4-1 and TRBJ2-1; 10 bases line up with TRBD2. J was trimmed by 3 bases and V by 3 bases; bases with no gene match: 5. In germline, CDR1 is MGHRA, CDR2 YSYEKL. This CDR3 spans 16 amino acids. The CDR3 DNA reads TGCGCCAGCAGCCACTTTCTAGCGGGAGACTACAATGAGCAGTTCTTC. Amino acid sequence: CASSHFLAGDYNEQFF.

CDR3 protein: CASSQGGTEAFF. DNA for the CDR3: TGTGCCAGTAGCCAGGGCGGGACTGAAGCTTTCTTT. The chain carries TRBV19 and TRBJ1-1; D is possibly TRBD1 (5 bases). Germline lookup yields CDR1 LNHDA and CDR2 SQIVND (reference sequence). This CDR3 has 12 amino acids. Deletions cut 6 bases from V and 5 bases from J, with 10 bases between.

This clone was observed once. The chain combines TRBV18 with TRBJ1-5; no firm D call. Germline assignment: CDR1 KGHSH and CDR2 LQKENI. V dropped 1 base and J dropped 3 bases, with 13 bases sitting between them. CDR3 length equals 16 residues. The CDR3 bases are TGTGCCAGCTCACCACGCGGCGGCGTCGTCAATCAGCCCCAGCATTTT. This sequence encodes CASSPRGGVVNQPQHF.

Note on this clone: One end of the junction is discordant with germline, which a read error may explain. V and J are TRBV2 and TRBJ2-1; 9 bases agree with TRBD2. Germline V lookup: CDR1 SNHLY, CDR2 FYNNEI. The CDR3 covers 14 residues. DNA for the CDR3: TGTGCCAGCAGTGAATATCGCGGGAGGGCCAGTTGGGTCTTC. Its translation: CASSEYRGRASWVF. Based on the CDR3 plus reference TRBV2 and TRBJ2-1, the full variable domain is EPEVTQTPSHQVTQMGQEVILRCVPISNHLYFYWYRQILGQKVEFLVSFYNNEISEKSEIFDDQFSVERPDGSNFTLKIRSTKLEDSAMYFCASSEYRGRASWVFGPGTRLTVL.

As DNA, the CDR3 is TGTGCCAGCAGCGCGACAGACATGAACACTGAAGCTTTCTTT. It specifies CASSATDMNTEAFF. The chain combines TRBV9 with TRBJ1-1; the D gene is possibly TRBD1 (5 bases). CDR3 length: 14 residues. Looked up from germline, CDR1 is SGDLS and CDR2 is YYNGEE. The ends were cut back, 3 bases at V and 0 bases at J, with 9 bases in the middle.

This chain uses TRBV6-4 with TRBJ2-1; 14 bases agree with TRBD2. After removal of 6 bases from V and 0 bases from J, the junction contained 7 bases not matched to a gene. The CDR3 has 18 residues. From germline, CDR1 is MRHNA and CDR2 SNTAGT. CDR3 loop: CASRSGLAGENSYNEQFF. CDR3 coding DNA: TGTGCCAGCAGATCGGGACTAGCGGGGGAGAACTCCTACAATGAGCAGTTCTTC.